The T cell receptor beta chain under discussion was sequenced for a study of glioma-infiltrating T cells after dendritic cell vaccination. Overall study findings and caveats: The cohort had few patients with full blood and tumor sets.

Concerning this clone: Its antigen is not identified.

Selection required adequate fresh-frozen tumor tissue plus more than two years' survival data. Germline V gene lookup returns CDR1 MNHEY and CDR2 SMNVEV (reference sequence). The CDR3 consists of 11 residues. Deletions cut 5 bases from V and 2 bases from J, with 4 bases between. Here immunoSEQ multiplex PCR was the method, and the copy in TCRdb shows in-frame clones only, minus some. The sample lists about 92,000 clones; around 84% were seen once. Sequenced here: blood, sampled before dendritic cell vaccination. This clonotype was obtained from a human donor with glioblastoma. The genes are TRBV27 and TRBJ2-7; D is undetermined. The DNA of the CDR3 is TGTGCCAGCAGTACAACCTACGAGCAGTACTTC. Its translation is CASSTTYEQYF.